The T cell receptor beta chain described here comes from a study of cytomegalovirus exposure and HLA in healthy donors. Findings and limits, study-wide: Confirmation in vitro established that a few CMV-associated chains were specific for CMV antigens. According to the study, about 180 TCR beta chains were cytomegalovirus-associated.

The CDR3 is 18 residues long. Germline assignment: CDR1 LNHNV and CDR2 YYDKDF (reference sequence). V was pared by 2 bases and J by 4 bases, with 16 bases of the junction left unmatched. This clone was detected once. Its antigen is currently unknown. It was the roughly 110-subject validation cohort, separate from the roughly 700-subject first cohort, to which the donors belonged. Profiling relied on immunoSEQ multiplex PCR, and the TCRdb table lists in-frame clones only, not all of them. This table holds about 240,000 clones, more than 75% found once. The sequence was obtained from a man younger than 35 in good health and CMV-seronegative. Sequencing input: PBMCs. The chain links TRBV15 to TRBJ1-2; 7 bases are shared with TRBD1. CDR3 sequence reads: CATSRQPKTGEWVYGYTF. The CDR3 bases are TGTGCCACCAGCAGACAACCTAAAACAGGGGAGTGGGTCTATGGCTACACCTTC.